These 3 T cell receptor beta chains share one sample of origin, sequenced in a study of shared clonotypes between healthy human individuals (dated by TCRdb to 2020 to 2022). Library prep was done by the immunoSEQ multiplex PCR assay. What TCRdb holds here is the immuneACCESS table cut down to in-frame rearrangements. Part of the clones is not present; checked against another copy, under half of the missing clones reflect an unresolved V gene, and the others are unexplained. In all, the sample holds hundreds of thousands of clones, and around 81% of those were seen once. The ten largest clones add up to around 12% of the sample. Sequencing was performed on PBMCs. The receptor set was obtained from a woman aged 40 to 50 in good health. Some clones in this sample may be carry-over from other donors' samples.

This clone came up many times. The rearrangement joins TRBV7-2 to TRBJ1-3; unclear D gene. Deletions cut 5 bases from V and 3 bases from J, with 8 bases between. Germline CDR1 and CDR2: SGHTA and FQGNSA. The CDR3 runs 13 residues. The CDR3 DNA reads TGTGCCAGCAGCATAAGAGGTGGAAACACCATATATTTT. Its translation is CASSIRGGNTIYF.

This clone was found once. The chain joins TRBV5-1 to TRBJ2-7; 7 bases map to TRBD1. V gave up 4 bases and J gave up 2 bases; unmatched junction bases: 6. The V gene's germline CDR1 is SGHRS and CDR2 YFSETQ. The CDR3 totals 14 residues. The CDR3 is CASSLDGTAYEQYF. The CDR3 DNA reads as TGCGCCAGCAGCCTTGATGGGACAGCCTACGAGCAGTACTTC.

The chain carries TRBV30 and TRBJ1-1, with 9 positions matching TRBD1. With 0 bases clipped from V and 3 bases from J, the junction kept 20 bases outside the gene matches. Per the germline V gene, CDR1 is GTSNPN and CDR2 is SVGIG (reference sequence). CDR3 length: 20 amino acids. The CDR3 loop reads CAWSVFTGGLTGVLDTEAFF. Written as DNA, the CDR3 is TGTGCCTGGAGTGTATTTACAGGGGGCCTTACAGGGGTCTTGGACACTGAAGCTTTCTTT.